This passage covers 7 T cell receptor beta chains from one sample sequenced in a study of T cell repertoires in cytomegalovirus infection. From the reads, TCRdb called clonotypes with MiXCR, one entry per CDR3 protein. The data show approximately 730,000 distinct CDR3 sequences, just under 30% seen once. Antigens for these TCRs are unknown. Source: cultured CD8+ T cells from PBMCs, taken from culture after CMV antigen stimulation. The receptors originated from a human donor in good health (CMV status not recorded). Some clones in this sample may be carry-over from other donors' samples.

The CDR3 loop reads CSARDRGVPYNEQFF. The CDR3 nucleotides read TGCAGTGCTAGAGATCGAGGGGTCCCCTACAATGAGCAGTTCTTC. The chain joins TRBV20-1 to TRBJ2-1, with D perhaps being TRBD1 or TRBD2 (5 bases each). Trimming pared 0 bases from V and 2 bases from J, leaving 11 bases between. This CDR3 is built from 15 residues. CDR1 is DFQATT, CDR2 SNEGSKA, per germline (reference sequence).

This clonotype was observed at least ten times. CDR3 sequence reads: CASRLTGRSTDTQYF. The DNA for the CDR3 is TGTGCCAGCAGGTTGACAGGCCGTAGCACAGATACGCAGTATTTT. The rearrangement links TRBV7-8 to TRBJ2-3; tentative D call: TRBD1 (6 bases). The CDR3 covers 15 residues. The germline CDR1 and CDR2 sequences are SGHVS and FQNEAQ. Trimming left V 6 bases short and J 0 bases short, with 13 bases between.

The gene calls are TRBV20-1 and TRBJ2-2, with 9 positions matching TRBD2. The ends lost 0 bases at V and 5 bases at J; junction bases unmatched: 7. Germline V gene lookup returns CDR1 DFQATT and CDR2 SNEGSKA (reference sequence). The CDR3 contains 16 residues. CDR3 sequence reads: CSARDLLAGTTGELFF. The CDR3 DNA is TGCAGTGCTAGAGATTTGCTAGCGGGGACTACCGGGGAGCTGTTTTTT.

This clonotype was observed a handful of times. This chain links TRBV5-5 with TRBJ2-2; 8 bases are shared with TRBD2. The trim removed 1 base at V and 5 bases at J, leaving 7 bases unmatched. The CDR3 sequence is 16 residues long. Germline V gives CDR1 SGHKS, CDR2 YYEKEE (reference sequence). CDR3 sequence (DNA): TGTGCCAGCAGCTTGTCAAGCGGGGGATTTACCGGGGAGCTGTTTTTT. Residues: CASSLSSGGFTGELFF. Filled out from reference TRBV5-5 and TRBJ2-2, the complete variable domain reads DAGVTQSPTHLIKTRGQQVTLRCSPISGHKSVSWYQQVLGQGPQFIFQYYEKEERGRGNFPDRFSARQFPNYSSELNVNALLLGDSALYLCASSLSSGGFTGELFFGEGSRLTVL.

Ten or more counts support this clonotype. The chain uses TRBV7-2 and TRBJ2-3, with TRBD2 matching over 12 bases. Trimming took 6 bases from V and 2 from J; bases not matched to a gene: 15. CDR1 SGHTA and CDR2 FQGNSA come from the germline V gene. The CDR3 consists of 19 residues. The CDR3 is CASRPMFLAGGPYTDTQYF. The CDR3 DNA reads TGTGCCAGCAGGCCCATGTTCCTAGCGGGGGGGCCATACACAGATACGCAGTATTTT.

The J gene is TRBJ2-1, the V gene TRBV3-1; TRBD2 aligns across 8 bases. The CDR3 totals 15 residues. Trimming at V came to 4 bases and at J to 7 bases, leaving 9 bases not matched to a gene. CDR1 and CDR2 from the germline V gene are LGHDT and YNNKEL (reference sequence). CDR3 amino acids: CASSPEGGGRNEQFF. The DNA of the CDR3 is TGTGCCAGCAGCCCCGAGGGCGGGGGGAGAAATGAGCAGTTCTTC.

A few counts support this clonotype. The gene calls are TRBV4-2 and TRBJ2-7; a weak D match, TRBD2 (7 bases). V lost 1 base and J lost 4, with 14 bases in between. The CDR3 is made up of 15 amino acids. CDR1 LGHNA and CDR2 YNFKEQ come from the germline V gene. The CDR3 DNA reads TGTGCCAGCAGCCAAGCCCCGGGGGGCCGGTACGAGCAGTACTTC. It specifies CASSQAPGGRYEQYF.